A selection of T cell receptor beta chains follows, all from one sample in a study of cytomegalovirus exposure and HLA in healthy donors. Profiled with immunoSEQ multiplex PCR; TCRdb holds only in-frame clones, not every one. This table has more than 70,000 clones, more than 60% appearing once. Material: PBMCs. The source is a man between 45 and 60 years old in good health and CMV-seropositive. The conserved cysteine and the conserved F or W are not part of the CDR3 here.

j_call: TRBJ1-1
v_call: TRBV2
cdr3_aa: AGSGQLNTEAF

j_call: TRBJ2-6
v_call: TRBV27
cdr3_aa: ASSSALGSGANVLT

j_call: TRBJ1-1
v_call: TRBV7-9
cdr3_aa: ASSRQGMNTEAF

j_call: TRBJ2-7
v_call: TRBV5-4
cdr3_aa: ASSLAGVGEQY

j_call: TRBJ2-1
v_call: TRBV4-1
cdr3_aa: ASRLAEGSNEQF

j_call: TRBJ2-7
v_call: TRBV19
cdr3_aa: ASASGSTSVYEQY

j_call: TRBJ2-1
v_call: TRBV6-1
cdr3_aa: ASRLAGGVNEQF

j_call: TRBJ2-5
v_call: TRBV5-6
cdr3_aa: ASSLGQGNQETQY

j_call: TRBJ2-1
v_call: TRBV7-3
cdr3_aa: ASSLGGLAGYNEQF

j_call: TRBJ1-5
v_call: TRBV7-8
cdr3_aa: ASSLRGAGGREAQPQH

j_call: TRBJ2-7
v_call: TRBV7-6
cdr3_aa: ASSLGRAYEQY

j_call: TRBJ1-4
v_call: TRBV6-1
cdr3_aa: ASSDGAGAEKLF

j_call: TRBJ1-4
v_call: TRBV21-1
cdr3_aa: ASSKRGTGNEKLF

j_call: TRBJ2-1
v_call: TRBV6-5
cdr3_aa: ASRGRARDEQF

j_call: TRBJ2-1
v_call: TRBV7-6
cdr3_aa: ASSHLVNEQF

j_call: TRBJ2-7
v_call: TRBV19
cdr3_aa: ASSTRDGGYEQY

j_call: TRBJ2-7
v_call: TRBV27
cdr3_aa: ASSVRDGGLYEQY

j_call: TRBJ2-7
v_call: TRBV5-1
cdr3_aa: ASSLPLSGIYEQY

j_call: TRBJ1-2
v_call: TRBV7-2
cdr3_aa: ASSLDGYGYT